This entry lists 20 T cell receptor beta chains sequenced from one sample in a study of T cell repertoires in cytomegalovirus infection. TCRdb itself ran the reads through MiXCR, one entry per CDR3 protein. The sample shows 85,000 to 120,000 distinct CDR3 sequences, about 15% of them seen only once. Sequencing used PBMCs. The origin of the receptors is a human donor in good health (CMV status not recorded). Some clones in this sample may be carry-over from other donors' samples.

This chain joins TRBV12-3 or TRBV12-4 and TRBJ2-7, with D possibly being TRBD2 (6 bases). The CDR3 totals 15 residues. Trimming stripped 4 bases from V and 2 bases from J, with 15 bases between. The CDR3, as DNA: TGTGCCAGCAGTTCTCGCGGGGCGGTTCCCTACGAGCAGTACTTC. Amino acids: CASSSRGAVPYEQYF.

Concerning this clonotype itself: Since a much larger clone is just one base distant, this may be a read error. The V gene is TRBV7-2, the J gene TRBJ2-5; either TRBD1 or TRBD2 may fit D (5 bases each). The germline gives CDR1 SGHTA, CDR2 FQGNSA. The CDR3 length is 15 residues. The CDR3 reads CAGSLGPTIQETQYF. The CDR3 bases are TGTGCCGGCAGCTTGGGACCCACAATCCAAGAGACCCAGTACTTC. Looking up the rest from reference TRBV7-2 and TRBJ2-5 gives the full variable domain: GAGVSQSPSNKVTEKGKDVELRCDPISGHTALYWYRQSLGQGLEFLIYFQGNSAPDKSGLPSDRFSAERTGGSVSTLTIQRTQQEDSAVYLCAGSLGPTIQETQYFGPGTRLLVL.

This clonotype was observed many times. The CDR3 loop is CASSANPYSPSYNEQFF. As DNA, the CDR3 is TGTGCCAGTAGTGCGAACCCTTATTCCCCCTCTTACAATGAGCAGTTCTTC. This chain connects TRBV19 to TRBJ2-1; D remains unclear. V was pared by 5 bases and J by 4 bases, with 21 bases between. Germline V gene data show CDR1 as LNHDA and CDR2 as SQIVND (reference sequence). The CDR3 is 17 residues long.

The gene calls are TRBV27 and TRBJ1-1; 8 bases fit TRBD1. The length of the CDR3 is 12 residues. The germline CDR1 and CDR2 sequences are MNHEY and SMNVEV (reference sequence). The J segment lost 8 bases and the V segment lost 3 bases, leaving 2 bases of the junction unmatched. This CDR3 reads CASSFGTGEAFF. The CDR3 DNA sequence: TGTGCCAGCAGTTTTGGGACAGGAGAAGCTTTCTTT.

This clonotype came up a few times. The chain has TRBV18 and TRBJ2-5; D call uncertain. The CDR3 contains 13 residues. The ends were cut back, 6 bases at V and 0 bases at J, with 8 bases in the middle. Germline V gene lookup returns CDR1 KGHSH and CDR2 LQKENI. The CDR3 loop is CASSLDNQETQYF. The CDR3 coding sequence is TGTGCCAGCTCTCTCGACAACCAAGAGACCCAGTACTTC.

In its sample, this clonotype was seen many times. This chain joins TRBV7-3 and TRBJ2-1; D may be TRBD2 (5 bases). Germline lookup yields CDR1 SGHTA and CDR2 FQGTGA. Trimming removed 3 bases from V and 5 bases from J, with 11 bases in between. This CDR3 spans 14 amino acids. The CDR3 is CASSLAGWDNEQFF. The CDR3, as DNA: TGTGCCAGCAGCTTGGCGGGCTGGGACAATGAGCAGTTCTTC.

This clonotype occurred many times. The chain couples TRBV2 to TRBJ2-7; 8 bases match TRBD1. Germline V CDR1 and CDR2: SNHLY, FYNNEI. V lost 6 bases, J lost 2 bases, and 6 bases stayed unmatched. This CDR3 region has 14 residues. The CDR3 DNA reads as TGTGCCAGCAGGGACAGGGACAGGACCTACGAGCAGTACTTC. Amino acid sequence: CASRDRDRTYEQYF.

This clonotype has only a few counts. V gene TRBV7-9 combines with J gene TRBJ2-1, with 7 bases that match TRBD2. Losses at the gene ends were 5 bases for V and 6 bases for J; bases not matched to a gene: 16. The CDR3 runs to 17 residues. Germline V gene lookup returns CDR1 SEHNR and CDR2 FQNEAQ (reference sequence). The CDR3 region is CASSKHQNRGRGNEQFF. The CDR3 DNA reads TGTGCCAGCAGCAAACATCAGAATCGGGGGAGGGGCAATGAGCAGTTCTTC.

This clonotype has ten or more counts. V gene TRBV7-9 combines with J gene TRBJ2-1; the D is unclear. From germline, CDR1 is SEHNR and CDR2 FQNEAQ (reference sequence). The CDR3 is 12 residues long. The germline V and J ends were trimmed by 6 bases and 4 bases, with 7 bases remaining between them. The CDR3 coding sequence is TGTGCCAGCAGTACTGTTTACAATGAGCAGTTCTTC. This encodes CASSTVYNEQFF. The full variable domain, rest sourced from reference TRBV7-9 and TRBJ2-1, is DTGVSQNPRHKITKRGQNVTFRCDPISEHNRLYWYRQTLGQGPEFLTYFQNEAQLEKSRLLSDRFSAERPKGSFSTLEIQRTEQGDSAMYLCASSTVYNEQFFGPGTRLTVL.

This clonotype was observed a handful of times. J is TRBJ2-7 and V is TRBV6-2 or TRBV6-3, with TRBD2 matching over 8 bases. The CDR3 spans 14 residues. Looked up from germline, CDR1 is MNHEY and CDR2 is SVGEGT. V lost 6 bases and J lost 5; bases outside the gene matches: 9. CDR3: CASRKTSAKDEQYF. The CDR3 DNA sequence: TGTGCCAGCAGGAAGACTAGCGCAAAAGACGAGCAGTACTTC.

J is TRBJ2-7 and V is TRBV20-1; D assignment may be TRBD1 or TRBD2 (5 bases each). Per the germline V gene, CDR1 is DFQATT and CDR2 is SNEGSKA (reference sequence). The CDR3 has 17 residues. The germline V and J ends were trimmed by 7 bases and 2 bases, with 27 bases remaining between them. The DNA for the CDR3 is TGCAGTGTCCAGACCCCCGGTGGGGGACCCCCCCCCTACGAGCAGTACTTC. It codes for CSVQTPGGGPPPYEQYF.

This clonotype was observed a handful of times. This chain connects TRBV5-1 to TRBJ2-1; TRBD2 is a possible D gene (6 bases). The V gene lost 2 bases and the J gene lost 4 bases, with 13 bases spanning the gap. CDR3 length: 15 residues. The V gene's germline CDR1 is SGHRS and CDR2 YFSETQ. CDR3 sequence: CASSFLYGGYNEQFF. The CDR3, as DNA: TGCGCCAGCAGCTTCCTTTACGGGGGTTACAATGAGCAGTTCTTC.

This clonotype was detected ten times or more. The chain couples TRBV11-2 to TRBJ2-5; D remains unclear. The CDR3 runs 15 residues. Deletions cut 5 bases from V and 0 bases from J, with 13 bases between. The germline gives CDR1 SGHAT, CDR2 FQNNGV. The CDR3 nucleotides are TGTGCCAGCAGCCCTCGGACGGCTAACCAAGAGACCCAGTACTTC. Translation gives CASSPRTANQETQYF.

This clonotype has a count of ten or more. This sequence joins TRBV7-8 and TRBJ1-1; D perhaps matches TRBD1 (5 bases). In germline, CDR1 is SGHVS, CDR2 FQNEAQ. The CDR3 loop spans 16 amino acids. V was cut by 5 bases and J by 3 bases, with 19 bases left in between. CDR3 nucleotides: TGTGCCAGCAGCCCACACAGGCTCCCCCGAGACACTGAAGCTTTCTTT. Translated: CASSPHRLPRDTEAFF.

The rearrangement uses TRBV28 and TRBJ1-2; D is uncertain. Trimming left V 6 bases short and J 6 bases short, with 5 bases between. Germline CDR1 is MDHEN and CDR2 is SYDVKM. This CDR3 comprises 10 residues. CDR3 in amino acids: CASSYHGYTF. In nucleotides, the CDR3 is TGTGCCAGCAGCTACCATGGCTACACCTTC.

This clonotype has only a few counts. The J gene is TRBJ2-6, the V gene TRBV28, with D unclear. The CDR3 has 15 residues. Germline V gene data show CDR1 as MDHEN and CDR2 as SYDVKM. Trimming shortened V by 4 bases and J by 3 bases, and 10 bases separated the two germline ends. In DNA form, the CDR3 reads TGTGCCAGCAGTTCCTACTCCGGTGGGGCCAACGTCCTGACTTTC. It is translated as CASSSYSGGANVLTF.

This clonotype was found many times. This chain links TRBV7-2 with TRBJ1-2; a weak D match, TRBD1 (5 bases). The ends were cut back, 5 bases at V and 0 bases at J, with 10 bases in the middle. CDR3 length: 14 residues. Germline CDR1 is SGHTA and CDR2 is FQGNSA. CDR3 sequence: CASSRDGSNYGYTF. CDR3 nucleotide sequence: TGTGCCAGCAGCCGGGACGGATCTAACTATGGCTACACCTTC.

The chain couples TRBV29-1 to TRBJ2-1; D uncertain. CDR3 length: 11 amino acids. The germline CDR1 and CDR2 sequences are SQVTM and ANQGSEA. Trimming took 4 bases from V and 5 from J, leaving 6 bases between them. For the CDR3, the DNA is TGCAGCGTTGTGTACGACAATGAGCAGTTCTTC. It codes for CSVVYDNEQFF.

This clonotype occurred many times. The chain couples TRBV7-2 to TRBJ2-3; D is unclear. This CDR3 contains 13 residues. Germline CDR1 reads SGHTA; CDR2 reads FQGNSA. V lost 0 bases and J 6 bases, leaving 7 bases between the germline ends. The CDR3 sequence is CASSLALRDTQYF. CDR3 nucleotides: TGTGCCAGCAGCTTAGCTCTCAGGGATACGCAGTATTTT.

This clonotype was seen repeatedly, ten times or more. V and J are TRBV28 and TRBJ1-4, with TRBD1 matching over 9 bases. The CDR3 spans 17 residues. The trim removed 5 bases at V and 11 bases at J, leaving 18 bases unmatched. CDR1 and CDR2 from the germline V gene are MDHEN and SYDVKM. DNA for the CDR3: TGTGCCAGCAGTCCTCCCCCCTACAGGGGGCGGGATGTGAAACTGTTTTTT. It translates to CASSPPPYRGRDVKLFF.